This TCR delta chain was sequenced in a study of Vδ1+ human thymocytes. Study-level findings and limits: Highly polyclonal TRG and TRD repertoires with Gaussian CDR3 length distributions appeared in thymus. Donors shared many TRG clonotypes but few TRD clonotypes.

Thymocytes were sorted as CD3+ TCRVdelta1+ TCRVdelta2- after alphabeta T cell depletion. The table lists this clone with a few counts. As yet, its antigen is unknown. Extracted RNA was reverse transcribed into cDNA. CDR3 amplicons came from multiplex PCR with pooled V-gene forward and constant-region reverse primers. TCRdb re-called clones from the multiplex PCR reads using CATT. Among tens of thousands of delta-chain clones listed, 15% to 20% were seen once. The CDR3 is 20 amino acids. V lost 2 bases and J lost 0; bases outside the gene matches: 17. CDR1 and CDR2 (germline): TSWWSYY, QGS. The TCR originated in a boy under two years old who had congenital heart surgery. The sample was Vdelta1+ gamma-delta thymocytes from the thymus. Subset of the sample: FACS-sorted CD3+ TCRalphabeta- TCRVdelta1+ TCRVdelta2- thymocytes. The chain has TRDV1 and TRDJ1, with 8 bases aligning to TRDD3. CDR3 loop: CALGEAKVLRDTLDTDKLIF. The DNA of the CDR3 is TGTGCTCTTGGGGAAGCCAAGGTCCTACGGGATACGCTCGACACCGATAAACTCATCTTT.